This T cell receptor (beta chain) was obtained from a study of T cell responses to AZD1222 COVID-19 vaccine. Worth noting for this clone: The antigen is undetermined.

This table comes from immunoSEQ multiplex PCR, and its TCRdb copy is limited to in-frame clones, with some not included. The sample lists 95,000 to 110,000 clones, 85% to 95% seen once, with 4.5% to 5% in the top ten. Regarding the study as a whole: A reported finding is that nearly half of spike-specific TCRs target unmutated variant regions. White British people made up most donors, females outnumbered males, and clonal diversity was possibly underestimated. Increased Spike-specific TCR breadth and depth were observed after two AZD1222 doses.

CDR3 length equals 14 residues. V gave up 8 bases and J gave up 4 bases, with 16 bases separating them. Germline V gene sequence: CDR1 SGHTA, CDR2 FQGTGA. The V and J genes are TRBV7-3 and TRBJ2-3; maybe TRBD2 (5 bases). The starting material was peripheral blood, obtained on day 0 of AZD1222 vaccination. The source is an adult in good health. The CDR3 is CASGDSGSSDTQYF. The CDR3 coding sequence is TGTGCCAGCGGTGATTCGGGAAGCTCAGATACGCAGTATTTT.